The 17 T cell receptor beta chains presented below share a single source sample, sequenced in a study of T cells in Graves' hyperthyroidism and ophthalmopathy. The TCR beta CDR3 regions underwent amplification using RNA transcripts as the source. RT-PCR in the first round (using the HTBI primer set) targeted the TCR CDR3. One entry per CDR3 protein results from TCRdb running MiXCR on the multiplex PCR reads. The sample records a few hundred thousand distinct CDR3 sequences, 13% to 15% being singletons. Sample: blood. The receptor set was obtained from a woman between 35 and 50 years old with Graves' hyperthyroidism that later progressed to Graves' ophthalmopathy.

CDR3 coding DNA: TGTGCCAGCAACGACAGGTCCTACGAGCAGTACTTC. This translates into CASNDRSYEQYF. The rearrangement uses TRBV2 and TRBJ2-7; D perhaps matches TRBD1 (6 bases). Trimming removed 7 bases from V and 1 base from J, with 8 bases in between. The CDR3 has 12 residues. Germline V CDR1 and CDR2: SNHLY, FYNNEI. The full variable domain, its missing parts supplied by reference TRBV2 and TRBJ2-7, is EPEVTQTPSHQVTQMGQEVILRCVPISNHLYFYWYRQILGQKVEFLVSFYNNEISEKSEIFDDQFSVERPDGSNFTLKIRSTKLEDSAMYFCASNDRSYEQYFGPGTRLTVT.

This clonotype was recorded at least ten times. CDR3 amino acids: CASSLTSDKLFF. DNA for the CDR3: TGTGCCAGCAGTTTAACATCCGACAAACTGTTTTTT. V is TRBV28 and J is TRBJ1-4; no clear D. The CDR3 length is 12 residues. V lost 2 bases to trimming and J lost 11 bases, with 9 bases between them. Germline V gene sequence: CDR1 MDHEN, CDR2 SYDVKM.

This chain joins TRBV6-8 and TRBJ2-5, with 7 bases lining up with TRBD2. The CDR3 covers 17 residues. V gave up 2 bases and J gave up 2 bases; unmatched junction bases: 11. Per germline, CDR1 MNHGY and CDR2 SAAAGT. The CDR3 loop is CASSYTLASGKQETQYF. The CDR3 nucleotides are TGTGCCAGCAGTTACACTCTCGCTAGCGGAAAACAAGAGACCCAGTACTTC.

This clonotype was counted at least ten times. The chain links TRBV10-3 to TRBJ1-5; D gene unclear. V lost 11 bases, J lost 0 bases, and 11 bases lay in between. This CDR3 has 13 residues. CDR1 and CDR2 from the germline V gene are ENHRY and SYGVKD. CDR3 sequence (DNA): TGTGCCTCGGCCCCAAATAGCAATCAGCCCCAGCATTTT. This gives the protein CASAPNSNQPQHF.

This clonotype showed up many times. This chain uses TRBV27 with TRBJ1-3; the match to TRBD1 covers 8 bases. Trimming removed 5 bases from V and 4 bases from J; junction bases left unmatched: 10. The germline V gene has CDR1 MNHEY and CDR2 SMNVEV (reference sequence). This CDR3 spans 16 amino acids. The CDR3 reads CASSPYWTGSGNTIYF. The CDR3 nucleotides are TGTGCCAGCAGTCCGTACTGGACAGGGTCCGGAAACACCATATATTTT.

This clonotype was seen a few times. A read error may explain this, as a much larger clone is one base away. The chain uses TRBV6-2 or TRBV6-3 and TRBJ2-1; D is possibly TRBD2 (6 bases). This CDR3 is 14 amino acids long. Germline V gives CDR1 MNHEY, CDR2 SVGEGT. CDR3 region: CASKVPEGYNERFF. CDR3 nucleotides: TGTGCCAGCAAGGTTCCGGAGGGCTACAATGAGCGGTTCTTC.

This clonotype was found a few times. The V gene is TRBV20-1, the J gene TRBJ2-5, with D perhaps TRBD2 (6 bases). This CDR3 spans 14 amino acids. The germline V gene has CDR1 DFQATT and CDR2 SNEGSKA (reference sequence). V gave up 5 bases and J gave up 2 bases, with 15 bases separating them. CDR3 in amino acids: CSAPSRDFQETQYF. The CDR3 DNA follows: TGCAGTGCTCCGAGCCGGGACTTTCAAGAGACCCAGTACTTC.

At least ten counts were recorded for this clonotype. The rearrangement uses TRBV7-6 and TRBJ2-7, with D maybe TRBD1 (6 bases). Germline V lookup: CDR1 SGHVS, CDR2 FNYEAQ. The CDR3 covers 13 residues. Trimming cost V 3 bases and J 4 bases, with 10 bases left between them. The CDR3 reads CASSFRDKYEQYF. The CDR3, as DNA: TGTGCCAGCAGCTTCCGGGACAAGTACGAGCAGTACTTC.

This clonotype was seen at least ten times. The CDR3 DNA follows: TGTGCCACCGCCGTTGCAGGAAACTATGGCTACACCTTC. Translating it yields CATAVAGNYGYTF. The chain links TRBV10-3 to TRBJ1-2, with D uncertain. The CDR3 is 13 amino acids. Trimming removed 10 bases at V and 2 bases at J, with 14 bases between. CDR1 and CDR2 (germline): ENHRY, SYGVKD.

This clonotype came up many times. This chain links TRBV24-1 with TRBJ2-1, with D possibly being TRBD2 (6 bases). Germline loops: CDR1 KGHDR, CDR2 SFDVKD. CDR3 length: 16 residues. Deletions cut 0 bases from V and 1 base from J, with 9 bases between. The CDR3 coding sequence is TGTGCCACCAGTGATTTGTGGGGGGTTTCCTACAATGAGCAGTTCTTC. Translation gives CATSDLWGVSYNEQFF.

This clonotype was picked up many times. This chain uses TRBV14 with TRBJ2-2; D not resolved. Germline V gene data show CDR1 as SGHDN and CDR2 as FVKESK. The CDR3 has 18 residues. V was clipped by 1 base and J by 1 base, with 16 bases between them. The CDR3 sequence is CASSQVSYRAVNTGELFF. CDR3 nucleotide sequence: TGTGCCAGCAGCCAAGTCTCATATAGGGCGGTGAACACCGGGGAGCTGTTTTTT.

This clonotype occurred a few times. V gene TRBV20-1 combines with J gene TRBJ2-7; TRBD1 is a possible D gene (5 bases). V dropped 1 base and J dropped 4 bases, with 11 bases sitting between them. In germline, CDR1 is DFQATT, CDR2 SNEGSKA (reference sequence). The CDR3 loop spans 13 amino acids. Here the CDR3 reads CSARGQGRYEQYF. The CDR3 DNA reads as TGCAGTGCTAGAGGGCAGGGTCGTTACGAGCAGTACTTC.

This clonotype was observed at least ten times. This chain connects TRBV10-3 to TRBJ2-1; D uncertain. Germline V CDR1 and CDR2: ENHRY, SYGVKD. The CDR3 is made up of 12 amino acids. V was trimmed by 10 bases and J by 8 bases, leaving 15 bases between them. CDR3 in amino acids: CATTWWEHEQFF. CDR3 DNA sequence: TGTGCCACTACCTGGTGGGAACATGAGCAGTTCTTC.

This clonotype was counted at least ten times. The chain links TRBV11-2 to TRBJ2-7, with D possibly matching TRBD2 (6 bases). The length of the CDR3 is 17 residues. V was trimmed by 3 bases and J by 0 bases, leaving 18 bases between them. CDR1 is SGHAT, CDR2 FQNNGV, per germline. The CDR3 nucleotides read TGTGCCAGCAGCTTCCCAGAGACCCCTAGCGCCTCCTACGAGCAGTACTTC. It specifies CASSFPETPSASYEQYF.

This clonotype was seen ten or more times. Here the CDR3 reads CASSLGSKGEQYF. Here the CDR3 DNA reads TGTGCCAGCAGTTTGGGGTCCAAGGGCGAGCAGTACTTC. The chain recombines TRBV28 with TRBJ2-7; D is unclear. The CDR3 runs to 13 residues. Germline V CDR1 and CDR2: MDHEN, SYDVKM. Trimming shortened V by 3 bases and J by 6 bases, and 12 bases separated the two germline ends.

This clonotype was recorded a few times. The V gene is TRBV7-6, the J gene TRBJ2-1; possible D gene TRBD1, 5 bases. The V end was cut by 6 bases, the J end by 8 bases, with 17 bases between. Germline V gene lookup returns CDR1 SGHVS and CDR2 FNYEAQ. There are 14 residues in the CDR3. The CDR3 protein is CASSRGPGDDEQFF. CDR3 DNA: TGTGCCAGCAGTAGGGGCCCGGGCGACGATGAGCAGTTCTTC.

This clonotype was observed many times. The genes are TRBV12-3 or TRBV12-4 and TRBJ1-2, with D perhaps matching TRBD1 (6 bases). The V end was cut by 6 bases, the J end by 4 bases, with 15 bases between. The CDR3 consists of 14 residues. The CDR3 protein is CASRHSGGLYGYTF. The CDR3 nucleotides are TGTGCCAGCAGACACTCCGGGGGCCTCTATGGCTACACCTTC.